Listed below are T cell receptor beta chains from one sample, sequenced in a study of blood T cell repertoires in COVID-19. Clones were read by immunoSEQ multiplex PCR, and TCRdb kept only the in-frame ones, dropping some. The table lists 95,000 to 120,000 clones, about 85% of them singletons. Sequencing was performed on peripheral blood. These receptors were taken from a man aged 45-65 years with acute or convalescent COVID-19. Each CDR3 is given with its conserved first and last residue. The D gene is left open where the match is weak. For some rows the clone size is stated as once, few or many, or as a class when expanded; others skip it.

D	J	V	size	CDR3	DNA
NA	TRBJ1-5	TRBV6-2/TRBV6-3	once	CASSFSVLQPQHF	TGTGCCAGCAGTTTCAGCGTCTTACAGCCCCAGCATTTT
TRBD1	TRBJ2-3	TRBV4-1	NA	CASSEARGPDTQYF	TGCGCCAGCAGCGAGGCTAGGGGGCCAGATACGCAGTATTTT
NA	TRBJ1-2	TRBV7-9	NA	CASSSLRDLLNYGYTF	TGTGCCAGCAGCTCCCTCCGGGACTTACTTAACTATGGCTACACCTTC
NA	TRBJ2-5	TRBV20-1	NA	CSASLRRGPNEETQYF	TGCAGTGCTAGTCTGAGGCGGGGGCCAAATGAAGAGACCCAGTACTTC
NA	TRBJ1-2	TRBV9	NA	CASSAVLYYGYTF	TGTGCCAGCAGCGCGGTCCTTTACTATGGCTACACCTTC
NA	TRBJ1-2	TRBV3-1/TRBV3-2	NA	CASSQARVYGYTF	TGTGCCAGCAGCCAAGCCAGGGTCTATGGCTACACCTTC
NA	TRBJ1-6	TRBV30	NA	CAWRAGIGYNSPLHF	TGTGCCTGGAGAGCCGGGATAGGCTATAATTCACCCCTCCACTTT
TRBD1	TRBJ1-6	TRBV2	NA	CAGGRGRVNSPLHF	TGTGCCGGGGGCAGGGGGCGAGTAAATTCACCCCTCCACTTT
NA	TRBJ1-5	TRBV30	NA	CAWTSGGNQPQHF	TGTGCCTGGACCAGCGGGGGCAATCAGCCCCAGCATTTT
TRBD1	TRBJ2-2	TRBV19	NA	CASSVLTGTENTGELFF	TGTGCCAGTAGTGTATTAACCGGGACAGAAAACACCGGGGAGCTGTTTTTT
NA	TRBJ2-3	TRBV29-1	NA	CSVGPTGSSTDTQYF	TGCAGCGTTGGCCCTACAGGATCTAGCACAGATACGCAGTATTTT
TRBD1	TRBJ1-6	TRBV19	NA	CASSPQTGDGSPLHF	TGTGCCAGTAGTCCACAGACAGGGGACGGTTCACCCCTCCACTTT
NA	TRBJ1-1	TRBV12-3/TRBV12-4	NA	CASGRGNTEAFF	TGTGCCAGCGGCCGGGGGAACACTGAAGCTTTCTTT
TRBD1	TRBJ1-4	TRBV4-2	NA	CASSQGDRGTNEKLFF	TGTGCCAGCAGCCAAGGAGACAGGGGCACTAATGAAAAACTGTTTTTT
NA	TRBJ1-3	TRBV2	once	CASRQGNTIYF	TGTGCCAGCAGACAGGGAAACACCATATATTTT
TRBD1	TRBJ1-3	TRBV7-2	NA	CASSIVPGQGNTIYF	TGTGCCAGCAGCATCGTACCGGGACAGGGGAACACCATATATTTT
NA	TRBJ2-1	TRBV9	NA	CASSPRPSGNNEQFF	TGTGCCAGCAGCCCCCGGCCAAGCGGTAACAATGAGCAGTTCTTC
NA	TRBJ1-2	TRBV19	few	CASRRIGGGDGYTF	TGTGCCAGTAGACGCATCGGGGGTGGGGATGGCTACACCTTC
NA	TRBJ1-2	TRBV9	NA	CASSVGPARDYGYTF	TGTGCCAGCAGCGTAGGTCCGGCCAGGGACTATGGCTACACCTTC
NA	TRBJ1-2	TRBV24-1	few	CATSTGFGYTF	TGTGCCACCTCAACAGGGTTTGGCTACACCTTC
TRBD2	TRBJ2-5	TRBV4-2	NA	CASSQGRASGAQETQYF	TGTGCCAGCAGCCAAGGGCGGGCTAGCGGGGCGCAAGAGACCCAGTACTTC
TRBD1	TRBJ1-6	TRBV6-5	NA	CAGREGQGNSPLHF	TGTGCCGGGCGGGAGGGACAGGGGAATTCACCCCTCCACTTT
NA	TRBJ2-2	TRBV30	few	CAWSVEIGIGELFF	TGTGCCTGGAGTGTCGAAATCGGGATCGGGGAGCTGTTTTTT
NA	TRBJ1-4	TRBV24-1	NA	CATSGAGNEKLFF	TGTGCCACCAGTGGGGCAGGGAACGAAAAACTGTTTTTT
TRBD2	TRBJ2-3	TRBV10-1	NA	CASSSRAGALEGDTQYF	TGCGCCAGCAGCTCGCGAGCGGGGGCCCTGGAGGGAGATACGCAGTATTTT
NA	TRBJ1-1	TRBV11-1	NA	CASSFPHSGEAFF	TGTGCCAGCAGCTTCCCCCACTCTGGTGAGGCTTTCTTT
NA	TRBJ2-6	TRBV18	NA	CASSPVSSPGANVLTF	TGTGCCAGCTCACCAGTTTCCTCCCCTGGGGCCAACGTCCTGACTTTC
TRBD1	TRBJ1-6	TRBV5-1	NA	CASSLTSTGDNSPLHF	TGCGCCAGCAGCTTGACTTCTACAGGGGATAATTCACCCCTCCACTTT
NA	TRBJ2-3	TRBV3-1/TRBV3-2	NA	CASSQMSGRTDTQYF	TGTGCCAGCAGCCAAATGAGCGGGCGCACAGATACGCAGTATTTT
TRBD2	TRBJ2-1	TRBV10-3	NA	CAIKSSGGYNEQFF	TGTGCCATCAAGTCTAGCGGGGGGTACAATGAGCAGTTCTTC
TRBD1	TRBJ1-4	TRBV3-1/TRBV3-2	NA	CASSHPDRGTNEKLFF	TGTGCCAGCAGCCATCCCGACAGGGGAACTAATGAAAAACTGTTTTTT
TRBD1	TRBJ2-7	TRBV18	few	CASSPSPGQTYEQYF	TGTGCCAGCTCACCGTCTCCGGGACAGACCTACGAGCAGTACTTC
NA	TRBJ1-2	TRBV19	NA	CASSIGKETRDYGYTF	TGTGCCAGTAGTATAGGGAAGGAGACCCGGGACTATGGCTACACCTTC
NA	TRBJ1-2	TRBV14	NA	CASSQGWQYGYTF	TGTGCCAGCAGCCAAGGTTGGCAGTATGGCTACACCTTC
NA	TRBJ1-2	TRBV28	few	CASSLTGGYTF	TGTGCCAGCAGTTTAACTGGTGGCTACACCTTC
NA	TRBJ1-2	TRBV5-5	NA	CASSLAPGYGYTF	TGTGCCAGCAGCTTGGCTCCGGGCTATGGCTACACCTTC
TRBD1	TRBJ1-6	TRBV6-1	NA	CASSEPGQGAGLPLHF	TGTGCCAGCAGTGAACCGGGACAGGGGGCCGGCCTACCCCTCCACTTT
NA	TRBJ2-7	TRBV18	NA	CASSPGNGGEQYF	TGTGCCAGCTCACCAGGAAACGGGGGCGAGCAGTACTTC
NA	TRBJ1-1	TRBV30	NA	CAWSGTWGVTEAFF	TGTGCCTGGAGTGGAACGTGGGGGGTCACTGAAGCTTTCTTT
NA	TRBJ1-2	TRBV29-1	NA	CSALWTVDSGYTF	TGCAGCGCCCTCTGGACAGTGGACTCTGGCTACACCTTC
NA	TRBJ2-2	TRBV5-8	NA	CASSSRGVNTGELFF	TGTGCCAGCAGCTCCCGCGGGGTCAACACCGGGGAGCTGTTTTTT
TRBD1	TRBJ2-4	TRBV5-1	NA	CASSLIRQGGNIQYF	TGCGCCAGCAGCTTGATACGACAGGGGGGGAACATTCAGTACTTC
NA	TRBJ1-6	TRBV11-2	NA	CASSLDRGVSPLHF	TGTGCCAGCAGCTTAGATCGGGGAGTTTCACCCCTCCACTTT
TRBD1	TRBJ2-3	TRBV7-3	NA	CASSLQGEEGDTQYF	TGTGCCAGCAGCTTACAGGGGGAAGAGGGAGATACGCAGTATTTT
NA	TRBJ1-2	TRBV5-6	NA	CASSRVFNYGYTF	TGTGCCAGCAGCCGGGTCTTTAACTATGGCTACACCTTC
TRBD2	TRBJ2-3	TRBV10-3	NA	CAITSGGRTDTQYF	TGTGCCATCACTAGCGGGGGAAGGACAGATACGCAGTATTTT
NA	TRBJ2-2	TRBV5-1	NA	CASSDTGHLTGELFF	TGCGCCAGCAGCGATACGGGACATCTCACCGGGGAGCTGTTTTTT
NA	TRBJ1-2	TRBV4-1	NA	CASSPQGNYGYIF	TGCGCCAGCAGCCCCCAGGGGAACTATGGCTACATCTTC
NA	TRBJ1-1	TRBV13	NA	CASSHRLGGTEAFF	TGTGCCAGCAGCCATCGGTTGGGGGGGACTGAAGCTTTCTTT
TRBD1	TRBJ1-2	TRBV5-1	NA	CASSMRMEDRGGYTF	TGCGCCAGCAGCATGAGGATGGAAGACAGGGGTGGCTACACCTTC